This is a list of T cell receptor beta chains from one sample in a study of T-cell memory formation after mild COVID-19. TCRdb called the 5' RACE reads again in MiXCR, with one record for every CDR3 protein. Of about 300,000 distinct CDR3 sequences detected, just under 20% appear once; the ten largest clones hold about 21%. The specimen was PBMCs or a T cell subset sorted from them (not recorded which). These receptors were collected from a man younger than 35 who had mild COVID-19 (a few samples of this study predate the infection). Cell type and time point are not known. Each CDR3 is given with its conserved first and last residue. D genes are given only for firm matches. For some rows the clone size is stated as once, few or many, or as a class when expanded; others skip it.

>TRBJ1-6|NA|NA|TRBV3-1
CASSQGRWAPLHF
TGTGCCAGCAGCCAAGGCAGGTGGGCACCCCTCCACTTT
>TRBJ1-1|few|NA|TRBV9
CASSARQTREEAFF
TGTGCCAGCAGCGCCCGACAAACCCGGGAAGAAGCTTTCTTT
>TRBJ2-7|NA|TRBD2|TRBV10-1
CASSGTSGDREQYF
TGCGCCAGCAGCGGGACTAGCGGGGATCGCGAGCAGTACTTC
>TRBJ2-5|NA|TRBD2|TRBV5-1
CASSLDSSGGLQETQYF
TGCGCCAGCAGCTTGGATTCTAGCGGGGGACTTCAAGAGACCCAGTACTTC
>TRBJ2-3|few|NA|TRBV20-1
CRGQVRGTDTQYF
TGCAGGGGACAAGTTAGGGGCACAGATACGCAGTATTTT
>TRBJ1-1|NA|NA|TRBV7-6
CASSLEAGTEAFF
TGTGCCAGCAGCTTAGAGGCGGGCACTGAAGCTTTCTTT
>TRBJ2-3|NA|TRBD2|TRBV7-2
CASRLTSGGPTDTQYF
TGTGCCAGCAGGCTGACTAGCGGGGGGCCCACAGATACGCAGTATTTT
>TRBJ2-7|NA|NA|TRBV7-2
CASSLNLAAGSYEQYF
TGTGCCAGCAGCTTAAATCTGGCAGCGGGCTCCTACGAGCAGTACTTC
>TRBJ1-1|NA|NA|TRBV7-9
CASSPRTVRVTEAFF
TGTGCCAGCAGCCCACGGACGGTTCGGGTCACTGAAGCTTTCTTT
>TRBJ2-7|few|TRBD1|TRBV15
CATSRSLGTGVEQYF
TGTGCCACCAGCAGATCCTTAGGGACAGGGGTCGAGCAGTACTTC
>TRBJ2-1|NA|NA|TRBV20-1
CSARSQGVAEQFF
TGCAGTGCTAGGTCCCAGGGCGTGGCTGAGCAGTTCTTC
>TRBJ2-2|NA|NA|TRBV5-6
CASSKPRNRELFF
TGTGCCAGCAGCAAGCCAAGGAATCGGGAGCTGTTTTTT
>TRBJ2-3|NA|TRBD2|TRBV10-3
CAISRTSGGTDTQYF
TGTGCCATCAGCCGGACTAGCGGGGGCACAGATACGCAGTATTTT
>TRBJ2-3|NA|TRBD2|TRBV12-3/TRBV12-4
CASSPSGGPSDTQYF
TGTGCCAGCAGTCCTAGCGGGGGCCCTTCAGATACGCAGTATTTT
>TRBJ2-5|few|TRBD1|TRBV12-3/TRBV12-4
CASSWDRGWETQYF
TGTGCCAGCAGTTGGGACAGGGGTTGGGAGACCCAGTACTTC
>TRBJ2-1|NA|NA|TRBV20-1
CSAPTEFSYNEQFF
TGCAGTGCCCCCACAGAGTTCTCCTACAATGAGCAGTTCTTC
>TRBJ2-5|few|NA|TRBV7-2
CASSPSIEAQETQYF
TGTGCCAGCAGCCCATCAATTGAAGCCCAAGAGACCCAGTACTTC
>TRBJ1-5|few|NA|TRBV5-6
CASSLTPNQPQHF
TGTGCCAGCAGCTTGACCCCCAATCAGCCCCAGCATTTT
>TRBJ2-3|few|NA|TRBV4-1
CASSQPTRGTDTQYF
TGCGCCAGCAGCCAACCGACCCGTGGGACCGATACGCAGTATTTT
>TRBJ1-5|many|TRBD1|TRBV5-1
CASSRGTGGNQPQHF
TGCGCCAGCAGTCGAGGGACAGGAGGCAATCAGCCCCAGCATTTT
>TRBJ2-5|many|NA|TRBV29-1
CSVKSRDRGETQYF
TGCAGCGTTAAAAGCCGCGATCGAGGGGAGACCCAGTACTTC
>TRBJ1-1|few|NA|TRBV12-3/TRBV12-4
CASSLAGSLTEAFF
TGTGCCAGCAGTTTAGCAGGGAGCCTCACTGAAGCTTTCTTT
>TRBJ2-5|NA|NA|TRBV9
CASSAWDSAETQYF
TGTGCCAGCAGCGCTTGGGACTCGGCCGAGACCCAGTACTTC
>TRBJ2-5|few|NA|TRBV5-1
CASSLTGMGQETQYF
TGCGCCAGCAGCTTAACAGGGATGGGCCAAGAGACCCAGTACTTC
>TRBJ1-3|few|NA|TRBV4-3
CASSQDGHRGNTIYF
TGCGCCAGCAGCCAAGATGGACATAGAGGAAACACCATATATTTT
>TRBJ2-7|once|TRBD1|TRBV5-1
CASTPGTANDEQYF
TGCGCCAGCACCCCCGGGACAGCCAACGACGAGCAGTACTTC
>TRBJ2-4|few|NA|TRBV4-3
CASSSQTGSKNIQYF
TGCGCCAGCAGCTCACAGACAGGCTCAAAAAACATTCAGTACTTC
>TRBJ1-2|few|TRBD1|TRBV12-3/TRBV12-4
CASSHRGRYGYTF
TGTGCCAGCAGTCACAGGGGGCGGTATGGCTACACCTTC
>TRBJ1-1|few|NA|TRBV20-1
CSARGAAPGTEAFF
TGCAGTGCTAGAGGGGCGGCCCCGGGGACTGAAGCTTTCTTT
>TRBJ1-1|many|NA|TRBV6-5
CASSPTVNTEAFF
TGTGCCAGCAGTCCGACAGTGAACACTGAAGCTTTCTTT
>TRBJ1-6|NA|NA|TRBV7-2
CASTDGSYNSPLHF
TGTGCCAGCACCGACGGTAGTTATAATTCACCCCTCCACTTT
>TRBJ1-5|NA|NA|TRBV4-2
CASSQEVHHNQPQHF
TGTGCCAGCAGCCAAGAGGTCCATCATAATCAGCCCCAGCATTTT
>TRBJ1-1|NA|TRBD1|TRBV14
CASSRGAGTANTEAFF
TGTGCCAGCAGCCGGGGGGCAGGGACAGCGAACACTGAAGCTTTCTTT
>TRBJ2-3|few|TRBD1|TRBV5-1
CASSANRGPPTDTQYF
TGCGCCAGCAGCGCTAACAGGGGACCCCCCACAGATACGCAGTATTTT
>TRBJ1-2|NA|NA|TRBV5-4
CASSDSGTFNYGYTF
TGTGCCAGCAGCGATTCCGGGACATTCAACTATGGCTACACCTTC
>TRBJ2-5|many|NA|TRBV11-2
CASSLDGPSQTQYF
TGTGCCAGCAGCTTAGACGGACCCTCTCAGACCCAGTACTTC
>TRBJ1-4|many|TRBD1|TRBV7-2
CASSLEPRGLDEKLFF
TGTGCCAGCAGCTTAGAGCCCAGGGGGCTGGATGAAAAACTGTTTTTT
>TRBJ1-2|few|NA|TRBV20-1
CSVDLRYGYTF
TGCAGTGTAGATCTTCGATATGGCTACACCTTC
>TRBJ1-2|NA|TRBD1|TRBV2
CASSAGTGYGYTF
TGTGCCAGCAGCGCCGGGACAGGCTATGGCTACACCTTC
>TRBJ2-7|NA|NA|TRBV15
CATSRDRAGGGSYEQYF
TGTGCCACCAGCAGAGATAGGGCAGGGGGGGGTTCCTACGAGCAGTACTTC
>TRBJ2-5|few|TRBD2|TRBV7-9
CASSWGRSGGPFPRETQYF
TGTGCCAGCAGCTGGGGTCGAAGCGGGGGTCCTTTCCCGCGAGAGACCCAGTACTTC
>TRBJ1-6|NA|NA|TRBV6-2/TRBV6-3
CASPVWTEREHSPLHF
TGTGCCAGCCCAGTATGGACCGAGCGTGAGCATTCACCCCTCCACTTT
>TRBJ2-3|NA|NA|TRBV20-1
CSARGDTQYF
TGCAGTGCCAGAGGTGATACGCAGTATTTT
>TRBJ1-1|few|NA|TRBV7-9
CASSAPGSNEAFF
TGTGCCAGCAGCGCCCCGGGGTCGAATGAAGCTTTCTTT